These T cell receptor beta chains were read from a single sample in a study of siplizumab effects on memory and regulatory T cells. Profiling relied on immunoSEQ multiplex PCR, and the TCRdb table lists in-frame clones only, not all of them. The sample holds roughly 60,000 clones, over 85% seen once. Sequenced sample: CD8+ T cells sorted from blood. Receptors originate from a human donor in good health. Both conserved end residues are part of each CDR3. Fields, in order: D gene, V gene, J gene, clone size, CDR3 protein, CDR3 DNA. A D gene is named only where the DNA matches it firmly. Some rows mark clone size as missing; the rest say once, few, many or name a class of expanded clone.

>TRBD2|TRBV5-6|TRBJ2-7|.
CASSSATSGYPYEQYF
TGTGCCAGCAGCTCAGCGACTAGCGGGTACCCCTACGAGCAGTACTTC
>.|TRBV6-1|TRBJ2-7|once
CASRGTASYEQYF
TGTGCCAGCAGAGGGACGGCCTCCTACGAGCAGTACTTC
>TRBD2|TRBV15|TRBJ2-3|.
CATSRDSGRADTQYF
TGTGCCACCAGCAGAGATAGCGGGAGGGCAGATACGCAGTATTTT
>.|TRBV27|TRBJ1-4|.
CASSPRGARNEKLFF
TGTGCCAGCAGCCCTCGTGGGGCGCGTAATGAAAAACTGTTTTTT
>TRBD1|TRBV14|TRBJ1-1|once
CASSQRPGTGNEHTEAFF
TGTGCCAGCAGCCAAAGACCAGGGACAGGGAATGAGCACACTGAAGCTTTCTTT
>TRBD1|TRBV7-8|TRBJ1-5|.
CASRGTGGAGQPQHF
TGTGCCAGCAGGGGGACAGGGGGCGCGGGGCAGCCCCAGCATTTT
>.|TRBV10-2|TRBJ1-2|.
CASSESSGGGKYGYTF
TGCGCCAGCAGTGAGTCGTCAGGAGGGGGAAAGTATGGCTACACCTTC
>TRBD2|TRBV7-3|TRBJ2-3|.
CASSLTARTSGRAVVDTQYF
TGTGCCAGCAGCTTAACGGCGAGGACTAGCGGGAGGGCCGTGGTAGATACGCAGTATTTT
>.|TRBV7-9|TRBJ1-3|.
CASSLGFQGSGNTIYF
TGTGCCAGCAGCTTAGGGTTCCAAGGTTCTGGAAACACCATATATTTT
>TRBD1|TRBV29-1|TRBJ2-4|.
CSVQGVAELAKNIQYF
TGCAGCGTTCAGGGGGTGGCAGAGCTAGCCAAAAACATTCAGTACTTC
>TRBD1|TRBV27|TRBJ2-5|.
CASPESKDREFQETQYF
TGTGCCAGCCCCGAGTCCAAGGACAGGGAGTTCCAAGAGACCCAGTACTTC
>.|TRBV20-1|TRBJ1-1|once
CSALGLRAFF
TGCAGTGCCCTGGGTCTTCGGGCTTTCTTT
>.|TRBV6-6|TRBJ1-5|.
CASPLEGSLQPQHF
TGTGCCAGCCCCCTAGAGGGCAGTCTCCAGCCCCAGCATTTT